This T cell receptor (beta chain) was captured by sequencing in a study of human T cells and chemical hapten exposure. Many counts were recorded for this clonotype. Its specificity is unknown. TCRdb analysed the RACE reads with MiXCR anew, one entry per CDR3 protein. The sample records some 70,000 distinct CDR3 sequences, 10% being singletons. This CDR3 region has 14 residues. V dropped 4 bases and J dropped 5; count of bases not matched to a gene: 7. Germline values: CDR1 MRHNA, CDR2 SNTAGT. Time point defined: patch test 2, 6 weeks after DPC sensitization. The treatment denotes: therapeutic diphenylcyclopropenone sensitization with weekly scalp DPC. Study-level results: Healthy individuals' immune responses may differ from those of donors, who had alopecia. Those TCRs sitting above 1 in 1000 frequency stayed the same with DPC sensitization. More PT1 expanded TCRs went with higher patch test scores.

The sequence derives from a woman between 45 and 60 years old with alopecia areata. Some clones in this sample may be carry-over from other donors' samples. Sequences were derived from whole blood, sampled in connection with sensitization to the hapten diphenylcyclopropenone (DPC). The gene calls are TRBV6-4 and TRBJ1-1; 7 bases line up with TRBD1. DNA of the CDR3: TGTGCCAGCAGTGCAACACAGGGGAATACTGAAGCTTTCTTT. Its protein is CASSATQGNTEAFF.